These 30 T cell receptor beta chains originate from one sample sequenced in a study of identical twins. TCRdb redid the calling of the 5' RACE reads with MiXCR, one entry per CDR3 protein. The sample comprises about 480,000 distinct CDR3 sequences, 14% of which are singletons, and over 0.5% rests with the top ten. The sample also formed part of further work on yellow fever vaccine responses in identical twins.

The sequenced sample was CD4+ T cells sorted from blood. The receptors stem from a woman aged 18-29 years in good health.

This clonotype was observed a handful of times. The chain employs TRBV7-2 and TRBJ2-1; 9 nucleotides align to TRBD2. The CDR3 loop spans 15 amino acids. Looked up from germline, CDR1 is SGHTA and CDR2 is FQGNSA. The trim removed 2 bases at V and 3 bases at J, leaving 2 bases unmatched. The CDR3 region has the DNA TGTGCCAGCAGCTTAAAAGCGGGGGGCTACAATGAGCAGTTCTTC. Translated, it gives CASSLKAGGYNEQFF.

The chain couples TRBV7-9 to TRBJ1-2, with no clear D. Looked up from germline, CDR1 is SEHNR and CDR2 is FQNEAQ (reference sequence). V lost 8 bases to trimming and J lost 7 bases, with 17 bases between them. The CDR3 extends over 13 amino acids. As DNA, the CDR3 is TGTGCCAGCGGCCCTGGGCTCCTCTGTGGCTACACCTTC. It yields the protein CASGPGLLCGYTF.

This clonotype was observed a handful of times. This sequence joins TRBV5-1 and TRBJ2-7; D is tentatively TRBD1 or TRBD2 (7 bases each). The CDR3 is 14 amino acids. With 5 bases removed from V and 1 base from J, the gap between germline ends came to 13 bases. Looked up from germline, CDR1 is SGHRS and CDR2 is YFSETQ. The CDR3 loop reads CASRWGGQSYEQYF. As DNA, the CDR3 is TGCGCCAGCAGGTGGGGGGGACAGTCCTACGAGCAGTACTTC.

This clonotype has more than one count but fewer than ten. This chain links TRBV18 with TRBJ2-1, with a possible D match to TRBD1 (6 bases). CDR1 is KGHSH and CDR2 is LQKENI in the germline V gene. The germline V and J ends were trimmed by 7 bases and 6 bases, with 19 bases remaining between them. This CDR3 has 15 residues. The CDR3 sequence is CASYQKQGVSNEQFF. The CDR3, as DNA: TGTGCCAGCTACCAGAAACAGGGCGTAAGCAATGAGCAGTTCTTC.

The chain uses TRBV18 and TRBJ2-5, with D hard to call. The germline gives CDR1 KGHSH, CDR2 LQKENI. The V end lost 0 bases, the J end lost 5 bases, and 7 bases lay between the germline ends. The CDR3 is 13 residues long. CDR3 in DNA: TGTGCCAGCTCACCACCGGCGCTGGAGACCCAGTACTTC. Amino acid sequence: CASSPPALETQYF.

This clonotype showed up just a few times. The CDR3 bases are TGTGCCAGCTCACCCTTCTTGACGGCTACCTACGAGCAGTACTTC. Its translation: CASSPFLTATYEQYF. The gene calls are TRBV18 and TRBJ2-7; D ambiguous. This CDR3 is built from 15 residues. Looked up from germline, CDR1 is KGHSH and CDR2 is LQKENI. The ends were cut back, 3 bases at V and 2 bases at J, with 14 bases in the middle.

This clonotype was seen ten or more times. The rearrangement joins TRBV7-9 to TRBJ1-1, with D maybe TRBD1 (6 bases). The germline gives CDR1 SEHNR, CDR2 FQNEAQ (reference sequence). The V end lost 5 bases, the J end lost 1 base, and 8 bases lay between the germline ends. The CDR3 has 13 residues. The CDR3 protein is CASSRTANTEAFF. For the CDR3, the DNA is TGTGCCAGCAGCCGGACAGCGAACACTGAAGCTTTCTTT. Full variable domain (remainder filled in from reference TRBV7-9 and TRBJ1-1): DTGVSQNPRHKITKRGQNVTFRCDPISEHNRLYWYRQTLGQGPEFLTYFQNEAQLEKSRLLSDRFSAERPKGSFSTLEIQRTEQGDSAMYLCASSRTANTEAFFGQGTRLTVV.

This clonotype was seen only a few times. The rearrangement joins TRBV11-2 to TRBJ2-3; a weak D match, TRBD2 (6 bases). The CDR3 consists of 16 residues. V was trimmed by 0 bases and J by 4 bases, leaving 14 bases between them. CDR1 SGHAT and CDR2 FQNNGV come from the germline V gene. The CDR3, as DNA: TGTGCCAGCAGCTTAGATATGCCAGGAGGGGCAGATACGCAGTATTTT. Translated, it gives CASSLDMPGGADTQYF.

This chain uses TRBV7-3 with TRBJ2-3, with unresolved D. This CDR3 spans 16 amino acids. The V end was cut by 0 bases, the J end by 0 bases, with 10 bases between. CDR1 and CDR2 from the germline V gene are SGHTA and FQGTGA. The CDR3 here is CASSLTMSASTDTQYF. The CDR3 bases are TGTGCCAGCAGCTTAACGATGTCAGCTAGCACAGATACGCAGTATTTT.

This clonotype has just a few counts. The V gene is TRBV27, the J gene TRBJ1-2; no reliable D call. Trimming shortened V by 3 bases and J by 8 bases, and 16 bases separated the two germline ends. Germline-derived CDR1 and CDR2 are MNHEY and SMNVEV (reference sequence). The CDR3 extends over 14 amino acids. CDR3 coding DNA: TGTGCCAGCAGTTTTTCGGGCTCTTCGGGCGGCTACACCTTC. Translation: CASSFSGSSGGYTF.

The V and J genes are TRBV6-5 and TRBJ2-1, with TRBD2 identical over 7 bases. CDR3 size: 16 residues. Germline V gene lookup returns CDR1 MNHEY and CDR2 SVGAGI. V shed 4 bases and J 7 bases; nucleotides not matched to a gene: 13. The CDR3 DNA reads TGTGCCAGCAGTTGGAACCGGGATTGGGAGGGGAATGAGCAGTTCTTC. Translating it yields CASSWNRDWEGNEQFF.

In its sample, this clonotype was seen a few times. The rearrangement links TRBV29-1 to TRBJ2-1, with D hard to call. V gave up 1 base and J gave up 8 bases, with 9 bases separating them. CDR1 and CDR2 (germline): SQVTM, ANQGSEA. CDR3 length: 12 residues. CDR3 sequence: CSVEVGIDEQFF. The CDR3 nucleotides read TGCAGCGTTGAAGTCGGAATCGATGAGCAGTTCTTC.

The chain carries TRBV21-1 and TRBJ2-5. TRBV21-1 is described as a pseudogene. The CDR3 has 16 amino acids. The CDR3 DNA reads as TGTGCCAGGGCGGACCGGAAGAACCGGTACCAAGAGACCCAGTACTTC. Amino acids: CARADRKNRYQETQYF.

The CDR3, as DNA: TGTGCCAGCAGCATGGAGGGCAGACAGCCCCAGCATTTT. Protein sequence: CASSMEGRQPQHF. This chain connects TRBV7-2 to TRBJ1-5; no clear D gene. Trimming removed 5 bases at V and 7 bases at J, with 12 bases between. The germline V gene encodes CDR1 SGHTA and CDR2 FQGNSA. The CDR3 runs 13 residues.

This clonotype was seen a handful of times. The V call is TRBV11-2, the J call TRBJ2-7, with TRBD1 matching 9 bases. V was clipped by 5 bases and J by 6 bases; unmatched bases: 11. The CDR3 contains 15 residues. Germline CDR1 is SGHAT and CDR2 is FQNNGV. The CDR3 region is CASSRPGTGYSEQYF. The CDR3 bases are TGTGCCAGCAGCCGCCCCGGGACAGGGTATTCCGAGCAGTACTTC.

The chain couples TRBV27 to TRBJ2-7, with 11 positions matching TRBD2. The V and J ends lost 2 bases and 0 bases, in that order; junction bases with no gene match: 3. CDR3 length: 16 amino acids. Germline CDR1 is MNHEY and CDR2 is SMNVEV (reference sequence). The CDR3 reads CASSLLGTSGSYEQYF. Written as DNA, the CDR3 is TGTGCCAGCAGTTTACTCGGGACTAGCGGCTCCTACGAGCAGTACTTC.

The V gene is TRBV3-1, the J gene TRBJ1-2, with 7 bases matching TRBD1. The CDR3 is made up of 13 amino acids. V shed 8 bases, J shed 2 bases, and the junction held 5 bases outside the gene matches. CDR1 is LGHDT, CDR2 YNNKEL, per germline (reference sequence). CDR3 protein: CASGETGNYGYTF. The CDR3 region has the DNA TGTGCCAGCGGGGAGACAGGGAACTATGGCTACACCTTC.

The table lists this clonotype with a few counts. The CDR3 nucleotides are TGTGCCAGCAGTGTACTAGCGGTGGATACGCAGTATTTT. Amino acids: CASSVLAVDTQYF. The chain joins TRBV12-3 or TRBV12-4 to TRBJ2-3; 8 bases match TRBD2. The CDR3 loop spans 13 amino acids. V dropped 5 bases and J dropped 6; count of bases not matched to a gene: 4.

The rearrangement links TRBV4-3 to TRBJ1-2; D is uncertain. With 4 bases removed from V and 0 bases from J, the gap between germline ends came to 12 bases. The CDR3 is 15 residues long. Germline lookup yields CDR1 LGHNA and CDR2 YSLEER. CDR3 sequence (DNA): TGCGCCAGCAGCCGGACCGACGGGGCTAACTATGGCTACACCTTC. Its protein product is CASSRTDGANYGYTF.

This chain links TRBV11-2 with TRBJ1-1; a weak D match, TRBD1 (6 bases). V lost 4 bases and J 2 bases, leaving 23 bases between the germline ends. The CDR3 length is 18 residues. In germline, CDR1 is SGHAT, CDR2 FQNNGV. For the CDR3, the DNA is TGTGCCAGCAGCTCCCTCAGGGCAGGGGTATCCGGAAACACTGAAGCTTTCTTT. As protein: CASSSLRAGVSGNTEAFF.

The rearrangement uses TRBV7-3 and TRBJ2-1; D is uncertain. The CDR3 is 15 residues long. Germline CDR1 is SGHTA and CDR2 is FQGTGA. Trimming removed 5 bases from V and 4 bases from J, with 15 bases in between. In DNA, the CDR3 is TGTGCCAGCAGCCCCCCGGGCAGAAAGTACAATGAGCAGTTCTTC. Residues: CASSPPGRKYNEQFF.

The chain uses TRBV7-9 and TRBJ1-4, with TRBD1 matching 9 bases. V gave up 5 bases and J gave up 5 bases; unmatched junction bases: 6. The CDR3 consists of 15 residues. The germline V gene encodes CDR1 SEHNR and CDR2 FQNEAQ (reference sequence). CDR3 in DNA: TGTGCCAGCAGCGCAACGGGACAGGGAAATGAAAAACTGTTTTTT. Protein: CASSATGQGNEKLFF.

The chain is built from TRBV5-1 and TRBJ2-1; 7 bases agree with TRBD2. This CDR3 is built from 16 residues. Germline CDR1 SGHRS, CDR2 YFSETQ. V lost 4 bases, J lost 2 bases, and 9 bases stayed unmatched. The CDR3, as DNA: TGCGCCAGCAGCCCTTTTGAGCGGGGAACCTACAATGAGCAGTTCTTC. It codes for CASSPFERGTYNEQFF.

The chain is built from TRBV20-1 and TRBJ2-1, with 7 bases aligning to TRBD2. This CDR3 contains 15 residues. Trimming removed 3 bases from V and 1 base from J; junction bases left unmatched: 6. Germline loops: CDR1 DFQATT, CDR2 SNEGSKA (reference sequence). Here the CDR3 DNA reads TGCAGTGCTAGGGCTCTAGCGGCATCCTACAATGAGCAGTTCTTC. Translating gives CSARALAASYNEQFF.

The V gene is TRBV12-3 or TRBV12-4, the J gene TRBJ2-2; D is uncertain. V gave up 2 bases and J gave up 8 bases, with 9 bases separating them. This CDR3 spans 13 amino acids. The chain's CDR3 is CASSLLAGGELFF. The CDR3 bases are TGTGCCAGCAGTTTACTGGCTGGTGGGGAGCTGTTTTTT.

This clonotype was picked up a small number of times. The V and J genes are TRBV5-1 and TRBJ1-3; D gene ambiguous. Germline V gene sequence: CDR1 SGHRS, CDR2 YFSETQ. Trimming took 0 bases from V and 0 from J, leaving 7 bases between them. The CDR3 extends over 15 amino acids. CDR3 in amino acids: CASSLGLSSGNTIYF. The CDR3 DNA reads as TGCGCCAGCAGCTTGGGTCTTAGCTCTGGAAACACCATATATTTT.

This clonotype was found a few times. The chain joins TRBV5-4 to TRBJ2-7, with 11 bases that match TRBD2. CDR1 SGHNT and CDR2 YYREEE come from the germline V gene (reference sequence). J was trimmed by 5 bases and V by 4 bases; bases with no gene match: 11. The CDR3 spans 16 residues. The CDR3 is CASSGGLAVIGDEQYF. As DNA, the CDR3 is TGTGCCAGCAGCGGGGGACTAGCGGTGATTGGGGACGAGCAGTACTTC.

The chain has TRBV12-3 or TRBV12-4 and TRBJ1-5; D is unclear. The CDR3 length is 14 residues. The ends were cut back, 7 bases at V and 0 bases at J, with 10 bases in the middle. For the CDR3, the DNA is TGTGCCAGCAAACGGGGAAGTAGCAATCAGCCCCAGCATTTT. This translates into CASKRGSSNQPQHF.

The V gene is TRBV7-9, the J gene TRBJ2-7; D is perhaps TRBD2 (5 bases). This CDR3 comprises 16 residues. Germline-derived CDR1 and CDR2 are SEHNR and FQNEAQ (reference sequence). V gave up 5 bases and J gave up 3 bases, with 20 bases separating them. As DNA, the CDR3 is TGTGCCAGCAGCAACGGGAACTTAAAATTGGTCTACGAGCAGTACTTC. It codes for CASSNGNLKLVYEQYF. Filled out from reference TRBV7-9 and TRBJ2-7, the complete variable domain reads DTGVSQNPRHKITKRGQNVTFRCDPISEHNRLYWYRQTLGQGPEFLTYFQNEAQLEKSRLLSDRFSAERPKGSFSTLEIQRTEQGDSAMYLCASSNGNLKLVYEQYFGPGTRLTVT.

CDR3 bases: TGTGCCAGCAGCTTACGGGGGGGCGAAGCTTTCTTT. Translating gives CASSLRGGEAFF. The V and J genes are TRBV7-3 and TRBJ1-1; TRBD1 might be the D (6 bases). The length of the CDR3 is 12 residues. CDR1 is SGHTA, CDR2 FQGTGA, per germline. The ends were cut back, 2 bases at V and 8 bases at J, with 9 bases in the middle.